The clone carrying this T cell receptor beta chain occurred many times. From the RT-PCR reads, TCRdb called clonotypes with MiXCR, one entry per CDR3 protein. The repertoire consists of about 700,000 distinct CDR3 sequences, with more than 13% occurring once and the leading ten covering 3.6%. The junction had 7 bases not matched to a gene; V was cut back by 8 bases and J by 3 bases. The CDR3 has 12 amino acids. Germline loops: CDR1 DFQATT, CDR2 SNEGSKA (reference sequence). This rearrangement joins TRBV20-1 to TRBJ2-7, with 7 positions matching TRBD1. The sequencing sample was made of memory CD4+ T cells from blood. The TCR comes from a female donor in good health, serving as a healthy control. This CDR3 reads CSPRDSRYEQYF. The CDR3, as DNA: TGCAGTCCCAGGGACAGCCGCTACGAGCAGTACTTC.